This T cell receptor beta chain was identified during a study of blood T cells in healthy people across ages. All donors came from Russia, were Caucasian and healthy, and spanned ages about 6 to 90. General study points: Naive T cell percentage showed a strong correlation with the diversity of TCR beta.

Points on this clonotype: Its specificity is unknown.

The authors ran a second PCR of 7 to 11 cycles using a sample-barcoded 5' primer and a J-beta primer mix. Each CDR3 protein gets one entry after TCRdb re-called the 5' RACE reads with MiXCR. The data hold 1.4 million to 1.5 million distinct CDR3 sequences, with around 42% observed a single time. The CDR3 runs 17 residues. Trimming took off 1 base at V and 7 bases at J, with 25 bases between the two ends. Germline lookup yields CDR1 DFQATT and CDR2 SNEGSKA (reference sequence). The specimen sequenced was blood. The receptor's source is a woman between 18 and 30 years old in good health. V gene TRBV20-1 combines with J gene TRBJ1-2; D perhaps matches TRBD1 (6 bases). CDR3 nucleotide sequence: TGCAGTGCTAGAGGGGTTTTCCGGGACATCACTATGAGTGGCTACACCTTC. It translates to CSARGVFRDITMSGYTF.